This T cell receptor (beta chain) was identified during a study of T-cell memory formation after mild COVID-19 listed by TCRdb under 2021. Notes on the research overall: TCR sequence clusters from the two donors were largely donor specific. The cohort comprised two young, previously healthy adult volunteers, one female and one male. T-cell clones expanding and contracting after mild COVID-19 in two donors were tracked by longitudinal TCRalpha and TCRbeta repertoire sequencing. The investigation overall reported the following: The study covered only a couple of mild cases, and larger cohorts including severe cases with pre-infection samples were considered necessary. Clones contracting from day 15 to 85 had balanced CD4/CD8 phenotypes, while a second wave expanding from day 15 to 37 was biased towards CD4+. Contracting CD4+ clones appeared mostly in the CM and EM memory subsets, whereas CD8+ clones were enriched in EMRA. SARS-CoV-2 specificity was not confirmed for the second-wave clones peaking on day 37. Some responding clones were detected in pre-infection memory, which suggested that pre-existing cross-reactive memory T cells had joined the SARS-CoV-2 response.

The sequencer was an Illumina NovaSeq 6000. Using 5'RACE with constant-segment primers, TCRalpha and TCRbeta cDNA libraries were constructed, with sample barcodes and unique molecular identifiers added in the process. RNA was extracted from every sample with Trizol reagent. Library amplification was performed in two PCR steps, and a second sample barcode and Illumina TruSeq adapters were introduced in the second step. Sequencing of libraries was performed on an Illumina NovaSeq with 2 x 150 bp paired-end reads. The authors processed their data as follows. With migec v1.2.7, reads were demultiplexed and then collapsed into UMI-guided consensus sequences. Using mixcr v2.1.11, the UMI consensuses were aligned to TRA and TRB V and J templates and assembled into clonotypes. Expanded or contracted clonotypes were those called significant by both edgeR and NoisET, with noise models trained on biological replicates. For edgeR calls, the cutoffs were a false discovery rate-adjusted p below 0.01 and a log2 fold-change threshold of 1. As an exploratory analysis of dynamics, max-normalized trajectories of the 1000 most abundant clonotypes were examined by PCA with hierarchical clustering. Separately sequenced CD4+ and CD8+ repertoires were used to assign the CD4 or CD8 phenotype of responding clones. Using fastp trimming at Q25 and MiXCR clonotype assembly, TCRdb reanalyzed the public sequencing data and kept in-frame beta chains. Rows merge per CDR3 protein into single entries with the most common DNA and genes. The V and J calls, along with clone size, are taken from TCRdb and not from the paper's own processing. The sample table records about 130,000 distinct CDR3 sequences; 15% to 20% of these occur just once. The ten largest clones represent around 4.8% of the sample.

This clonotype showed up just a few times. Its antigen specificity is not known. No much larger clonotype is one base removed from it; base qualities were not supplied. V is shortened by 0 bases, J by 0 bases, and the region joining them spans 9 bases. The CDR3 goes from the cysteine to the phenylalanine over 15 residues. Only the CDR3 region is kept as DNA, spanning 45 bases read in frame from base 1. Based on the germline V gene, the CDR1 and CDR2 sequences are SGHRS and YFSETQ. Ficoll-Paque density gradient centrifugation was used to isolate PBMCs. Sequencing used PBMCs or a T cell subset sorted from them (not recorded which). In this chain, TRBV5-1 is recombined with TRBJ1-1; too little of a D gene remains to name it. The TCR comes from a man aged 18 to 30 who had mild COVID-19 (a few samples of this study predate the infection). The sample titles of this study are shuffled in the database, so cell type and time point are left out; the donor was told from shared clones. The CDR3 amino acid sequence is: CASSLVGNMNTEAFF. The DNA is as follows: TGCGCCAGCAGCTTGGTCGGAAACATGAACACTGAAGCTTTCTTT.